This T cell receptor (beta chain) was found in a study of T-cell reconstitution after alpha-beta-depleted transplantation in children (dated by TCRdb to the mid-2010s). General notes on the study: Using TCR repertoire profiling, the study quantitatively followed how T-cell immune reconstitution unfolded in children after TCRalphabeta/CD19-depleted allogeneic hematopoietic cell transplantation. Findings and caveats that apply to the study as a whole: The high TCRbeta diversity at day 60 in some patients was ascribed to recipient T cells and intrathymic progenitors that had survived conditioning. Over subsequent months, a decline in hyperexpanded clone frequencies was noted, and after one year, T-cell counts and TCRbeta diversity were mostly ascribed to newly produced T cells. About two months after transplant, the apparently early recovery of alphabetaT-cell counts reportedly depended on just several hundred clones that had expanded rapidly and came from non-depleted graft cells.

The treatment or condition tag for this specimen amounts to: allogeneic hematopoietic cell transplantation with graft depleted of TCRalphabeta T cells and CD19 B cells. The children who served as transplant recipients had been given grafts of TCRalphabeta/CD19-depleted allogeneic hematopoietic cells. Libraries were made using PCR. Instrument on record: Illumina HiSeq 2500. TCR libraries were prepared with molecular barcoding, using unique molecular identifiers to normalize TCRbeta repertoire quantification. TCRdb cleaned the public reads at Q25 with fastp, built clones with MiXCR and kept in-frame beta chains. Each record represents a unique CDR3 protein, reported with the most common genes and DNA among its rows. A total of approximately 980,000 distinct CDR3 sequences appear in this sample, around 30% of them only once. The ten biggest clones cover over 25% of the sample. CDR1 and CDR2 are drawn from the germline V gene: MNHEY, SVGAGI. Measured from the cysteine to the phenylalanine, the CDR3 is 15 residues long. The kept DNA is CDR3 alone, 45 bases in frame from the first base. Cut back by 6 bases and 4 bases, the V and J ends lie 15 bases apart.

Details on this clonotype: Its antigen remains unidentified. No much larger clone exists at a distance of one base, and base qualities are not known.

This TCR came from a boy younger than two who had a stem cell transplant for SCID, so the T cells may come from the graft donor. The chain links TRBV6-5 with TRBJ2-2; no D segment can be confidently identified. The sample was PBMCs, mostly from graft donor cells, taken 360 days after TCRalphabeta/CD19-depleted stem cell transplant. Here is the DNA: TGTGCCAGCAGCTTAGACCATAGCTTCACCGGGGAGCTGTTTTTT. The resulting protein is CASSLDHSFTGELFF.